The 7 T cell receptor beta chains in this list originate from one sample, sequenced in a study of CD8+CD57+ T cells in acquired aplastic anemia. TCR beta VDJ combinations and CDR3 sequences were profiled from genomic DNA. TCRdb re-analysed the reads in MiXCR, keeping a single row per CDR3 protein. The sample comprises 150,000 to 200,000 distinct CDR3 sequences, just under 45% of which are singletons, and around 0.96% rests with the top ten. The material sequenced was sorted CD4+, CD8+, or CD8+CD57+ T cells (not recorded which) from PBMCs. Source of these receptors: a human donor in good health.

The rearrangement joins TRBV19 to TRBJ1-1; D not certain. The germline CDR1 and CDR2 sequences are LNHDA and SQIVND (reference sequence). Trimming removed 7 bases from V and 0 bases from J, with 12 bases in between. This CDR3 region has 14 residues. CDR3 region: CASKDERVNTEAFF. Here the CDR3 DNA reads TGTGCCAGTAAGGACGAACGGGTGAACACTGAAGCTTTCTTT.

This clonotype appeared once. V is TRBV20-1 and J is TRBJ1-1; D gene uncertain. The CDR3 runs 13 residues. Germline CDR1 and CDR2: DFQATT and SNEGSKA (reference sequence). V lost 0 bases and J 11 bases, leaving 16 bases between the germline ends. The CDR3 DNA reads as TGCAGTGCTAGAGATCCAACCCACCCATTGGCTTTCTTT. It is translated as CSARDPTHPLAFF.

The V gene is TRBV19, the J gene TRBJ2-3; 12 bases are a match to TRBD2. The CDR3 is made up of 17 amino acids. Trimming cost V 6 bases and J 1 base; bases outside gene matches: 8. Germline V gene sequence: CDR1 LNHDA, CDR2 SQIVND (reference sequence). The CDR3: CASSRTSGVEGTDTQYF. CDR3 nucleotide sequence: TGTGCCAGTAGCAGGACTAGCGGGGTCGAGGGCACAGATACGCAGTATTTT. Full variable domain (outside the CDR3, taken from reference TRBV19 and TRBJ2-3): DGGITQSPKYLFRKEGQNVTLSCEQNLNHDAMYWYRQDPGQGLRLIYYSQIVNDFQKGDIAEGYSVSREKKESFPLTVTSAQKNPTAFYLCASSRTSGVEGTDTQYFGPGTRLTVL.

This chain joins TRBV19 and TRBJ1-2; D is possibly TRBD1 (5 bases). V lost 5 bases to trimming and J lost 1 base, with 11 bases between them. The CDR3 has 14 residues. Germline V lookup: CDR1 LNHDA, CDR2 SQIVND (reference sequence). The CDR3 DNA follows: TGTGCCAGTAGTCGTGGGACCGGTAACTATGGCTACACCTTC. This translates into CASSRGTGNYGYTF. Full variable domain (remainder filled in from reference TRBV19 and TRBJ1-2): DGGITQSPKYLFRKEGQNVTLSCEQNLNHDAMYWYRQDPGQGLRLIYYSQIVNDFQKGDIAEGYSVSREKKESFPLTVTSAQKNPTAFYLCASSRGTGNYGYTFGSGTRLTVV.

This chain links TRBV20-1 with TRBJ1-1; a weak D match, TRBD1 (5 bases). The CDR3 is 13 residues long. Germline lookup yields CDR1 DFQATT and CDR2 SNEGSKA (reference sequence). The V end lost 3 bases, the J end lost 3 bases, and 11 bases lay between the germline ends. CDR3 in amino acids: CSASGGWDTEAFF. Here the CDR3 DNA reads TGCAGTGCTAGCGGGGGTTGGGACACTGAAGCTTTCTTT.

This clonotype was counted ten times or more. The V gene is TRBV14, the J gene TRBJ1-1, with D unclear. Germline loops: CDR1 SGHDN, CDR2 FVKESK. The V end lost 0 bases, the J end lost 1 base, and 9 bases lay between the germline ends. The CDR3 runs to 15 residues. CDR3 in DNA: TGTGCCAGCAGCCAAGATCGAAGAGCGAACACTGAAGCTTTCTTT. It translates to CASSQDRRANTEAFF.

In this sample, this clonotype turned up many times. The CDR3 reads CASSLSGMNTEAFF. The CDR3 nucleotides are TGTGCCAGCAGCTTATCCGGGATGAACACTGAAGCTTTCTTT. The gene calls are TRBV7-3 and TRBJ1-1; D is unclear. The germline V and J ends were trimmed by 2 bases and 0 bases, with 7 bases remaining between them. CDR3 length equals 14 residues. CDR1 is SGHTA, CDR2 FQGTGA, per germline.